This T cell receptor beta chain was sequenced for a study of regulatory T cells in long-lasting Graves disease. Regarding the study as a whole: Possibly, too few samples lowered accuracy.

The TCR beta library used iRepertoire HTBI primers with Arm-PCR amplification of CDR3. TCRdb used MiXCR to reprocess the multiplex PCR reads, holding one entry per CDR3 protein. The table has approximately 490,000 distinct CDR3 sequences, 16% seen once. This clonotype was recorded many times. What it binds is not known. The germline gives CDR1 MDHEN, CDR2 SYDVKM. Trimming left V 6 bases short and J 6 bases short, with 12 bases between. The CDR3 runs to 13 residues. The time point denotes: newly diagnosed GD, antithyroid drugs for less than 3 months. The TCR library was made from RNA extracted from PBMCs. A volume of approximately 9 milliliters of peripheral blood was collected in EDTA tubes. These data are also associated with another study on T cells in Graves' hyperthyroidism and ophthalmopathy. That study adds: Blood held most thyroid clonotypes expanded above 0.001 frequency.

Specimen: peripheral blood mononuclear cells (PBMCs), collected at new diagnosis, from a patient treated with antithyroid drugs. The sequence was collected from a man aged 40-55 years with Graves disease. J is TRBJ1-5 and V is TRBV28, with a weak D call TRBD1 (5 bases). The CDR3 sequence: CASRRDFFQPQHF. In nucleotides, the CDR3 is TGTGCCAGCAGGCGGGACTTCTTTCAGCCCCAGCATTTT.